The 22 T cell receptor beta chains listed next were all sequenced from one sample in a study of blood T cell repertoires in COVID-19. Libraries were prepared by immunoSEQ multiplex PCR; TCRdb keeps only in-frame clonotypes and omits some of them. Of tens of thousands of clones in the sample, about 85% were seen once. Specimen: peripheral blood. Receptors were obtained from a man in his fifties or sixties with active COVID-19.

The V call is TRBV6-5, the J call TRBJ2-5; the match to TRBD1 covers 7 bases. J was trimmed by 6 bases and V by 7 bases; bases with no gene match: 14. CDR1 and CDR2 (germline): MNHEY, SVGAGI. The CDR3 spans 15 residues. The CDR3 sequence: CASTRTGGTNQTQYF. In DNA, the CDR3 is TGTGCCAGCACCCGGACAGGTGGTACCAATCAGACCCAGTACTTC.

The rearrangement uses TRBV2 and TRBJ1-5; weak D call: TRBD1 (6 bases). The CDR3 is 13 residues long. V was pared by 7 bases and J by 6 bases, with 13 bases between. The germline V gene has CDR1 SNHLY and CDR2 FYNNEI. Written as DNA, the CDR3 is TGTGCCAGCACAGGGCAGGGGACTCAGCCCCAGCATTTT. Residues: CASTGQGTQPQHF.

The genes are TRBV28 and TRBJ1-5; 8 positions match TRBD1. The CDR3 contains 15 residues. Germline V gene data show CDR1 as MDHEN and CDR2 as SYDVKM. V shed 3 bases and J 3 bases; nucleotides not matched to a gene: 4. The CDR3, as DNA: TGTGCCAGCAGTTTTGGGACAGGATACAATCAGCCCCAGCATTTT. Translation: CASSFGTGYNQPQHF.

J is TRBJ1-2 and V is TRBV6-5, with a weak D call TRBD1 (6 bases). Trimming took 6 bases from V and 2 from J, leaving 10 bases between them. Germline assignment: CDR1 MNHEY and CDR2 SVGAGI. This CDR3 spans 13 amino acids. In DNA form, the CDR3 reads TGTGCCAGCAGGGAGACAGGCAACTATGGCTACACCTTC. It specifies CASRETGNYGYTF.

This clone was observed a single time. This chain links TRBV7-6 with TRBJ2-5, with D possibly matching TRBD1 (5 bases). V was shortened by 2 bases and J by 4 bases, with 20 bases between the two germline ends. This CDR3 spans 17 amino acids. Germline-derived CDR1 and CDR2 are SGHVS and FNYEAQ. The CDR3 coding sequence is TGTGCCAGCAGCTTAAGACATGGGGCTGGGTTAGGAGAGACCCAGTACTTC. Its protein product is CASSLRHGAGLGETQYF.

The V and J genes are TRBV23-1 and TRBJ1-4; perhaps TRBD1 as D (6 bases). TRBV23-1 is classed as an ORF, of uncertain function. The CDR3 contains 13 residues. V lost 9 bases, J lost 4 bases, and 12 bases lay in between. The CDR3 nucleotides are TGCGCCAGTTGCAAGGACAGTAATGAAAAACTGTTTTTT. Its protein is CASCKDSNEKLFF.

The CDR3, as DNA: TGCAGCGCCAAGGGGGGGGTACAGAATGAGCAGTTCTTC. Translation gives CSAKGGVQNEQFF. This chain uses TRBV29-1 with TRBJ2-1; maybe TRBD2 (7 bases). Trimming left V 7 bases short and J 7 bases short, with 17 bases between. Per germline, CDR1 SQVTM and CDR2 ANQGSEA. This CDR3 is built from 13 residues.

This clone is a singleton in its sample. The rearrangement joins TRBV28 to TRBJ2-2; D possibly corresponds to TRBD1 (6 bases). With 1 base removed from V and 4 bases from J, the gap between germline ends came to 16 bases. This CDR3 is 17 amino acids long. Germline loops: CDR1 MDHEN, CDR2 SYDVKM. The CDR3 bases are TGTGCCAGCAGTTTATCATACGGGGCAGGGGTCACCGGGGAGCTGTTTTTT. It is translated as CASSLSYGAGVTGELFF.

The V and J genes are TRBV18 and TRBJ1-5; 10 nucleotides match TRBD1. The J segment lost 6 bases and the V segment lost 5 bases, leaving 7 bases of the junction unmatched. Per the germline V gene, CDR1 is KGHSH and CDR2 is LQKENI. This CDR3 is 15 amino acids long. The CDR3 DNA follows: TGTGCCAGCTCATCGACAGGGGGCGAGGGTCAGCCCCAGCATTTT. Translation gives CASSSTGGEGQPQHF.

This clone showed up just a few times. The gene calls are TRBV7-9 and TRBJ1-5; 10 positions match TRBD1. The CDR3 contains 14 residues. With V trimmed by 6 bases and J by 6 bases, 5 bases remained unmatched. Germline CDR1 is SEHNR and CDR2 is FQNEAQ (reference sequence). In DNA, the CDR3 is TGTGCCAGCAGTCTGACAGGGGGCAGTCAGCCCCAGCATTTT. It encodes CASSLTGGSQPQHF.

The chain recombines TRBV27 with TRBJ1-2, with D perhaps matching TRBD1 (5 bases). Looked up from germline, CDR1 is MNHEY and CDR2 is SMNVEV (reference sequence). V lost 0 bases and J lost 4, with 9 bases in between. The CDR3 loop spans 14 amino acids. This CDR3 reads CASSLSQGAYGYTF. The CDR3, as DNA: TGTGCCAGCAGTTTATCCCAAGGGGCCTATGGCTACACCTTC.

The V gene is TRBV4-1, the J gene TRBJ1-2; maybe TRBD1 (5 bases). CDR3 length: 17 residues. Germline V lookup: CDR1 MGHRA, CDR2 YSYEKL. V lost 1 base, J lost 0 bases, and 15 bases lay in between. The CDR3 sequence is CASSQGLTGGANYGYTF. The CDR3, as DNA: TGCGCCAGCAGCCAAGGCCTCACCGGAGGGGCTAACTATGGCTACACCTTC.

This chain connects TRBV5-1 to TRBJ2-2; 8 positions agree with TRBD1. The CDR3 is 14 amino acids. The V gene's germline CDR1 is SGHRS and CDR2 YFSETQ. V lost 9 bases and J lost 3; bases outside the gene matches: 7. The CDR3 protein is CATLGQGHTGELFF. DNA for the CDR3: TGCGCCACCCTAGGACAGGGACACACCGGGGAGCTGTTTTTT.

The chain employs TRBV3-1 (or the pseudogene TRBV3-2) and TRBJ1-2, with D maybe TRBD1 (6 bases). Deletions cut 6 bases from V and 6 bases from J, with 23 bases between. This CDR3 has 16 amino acids. CDR1 is LGHDT, CDR2 YNNKEL, per germline (reference sequence). Written as DNA, the CDR3 is TGTGCCAGCAGTACAAGGTTCGGGGGGCAGTCGGATGGCTACACCTTC. This sequence encodes CASSTRFGGQSDGYTF.

V is TRBV6-5 and J is TRBJ2-7, with TRBD1 matching 7 bases. Germline V gene sequence: CDR1 MNHEY, CDR2 SVGAGI. This CDR3 contains 13 residues. The V and J ends lost 5 bases and 4 bases, in that order; junction bases with no gene match: 5. The DNA for the CDR3 is TGTGCCAGCAGTAAGACAGGGTTTTACGAGCAGTACTTC. Translation: CASSKTGFYEQYF.

The chain combines TRBV5-6 with TRBJ2-5, with 10 bases lining up with TRBD2. The length of the CDR3 is 14 residues. Germline V gene lookup returns CDR1 SGHDT and CDR2 YYEEEE. With V trimmed by 4 bases and J by 1 base, 1 base remained unmatched. CDR3 residues: CASSASGSQETQYF. The CDR3 nucleotides read TGTGCCAGCAGCGCTAGCGGGAGCCAAGAGACCCAGTACTTC.

The chain recombines TRBV19 with TRBJ2-2; TRBD1 matches at 9 bases. V was clipped by 8 bases and J by 2 bases; unmatched bases: 6. Germline V gene data show CDR1 as LNHDA and CDR2 as SQIVND (reference sequence). The CDR3 runs to 15 residues. Here the CDR3 reads CASREGQGNTGELFF. The CDR3 DNA sequence: TGTGCCAGTCGAGAGGGACAGGGTAACACCGGGGAGCTGTTTTTT.

The chain is built from TRBV27 and TRBJ2-3; TRBD2 might be the D (7 bases). The V end was cut by 5 bases, the J end by 11 bases, with 14 bases between. Per the germline V gene, CDR1 is MNHEY and CDR2 is SMNVEV (reference sequence). The CDR3 has 12 amino acids. CDR3 protein: CASSLQGRGQYF. CDR3 nucleotides: TGTGCCAGCAGTCTCCAGGGGAGGGGGCAGTATTTT.

The rearrangement uses TRBV7-9 and TRBJ2-5; 9 bases fit TRBD2. V gave up 0 bases and J gave up 5 bases; unmatched junction bases: 13. Per the germline V gene, CDR1 is SEHNR and CDR2 is FQNEAQ (reference sequence). This CDR3 spans 18 amino acids. This CDR3 is CASSLAIQRGALGETQYF. For the CDR3, the DNA is TGTGCCAGCAGCTTAGCGATCCAGCGGGGGGCACTAGGGGAGACCCAGTACTTC.

V and J are TRBV5-8 and TRBJ2-3, with 8 bases identical to TRBD1. Germline loops: CDR1 SGHTS, CDR2 YDEGEE. This CDR3 is built from 16 residues. J lost 0 bases, V lost 4 bases, and 7 bases had no gene match. The CDR3 is CASSLRTGMSTDTQYF. In DNA, the CDR3 is TGTGCCAGCAGCCTCAGGACAGGGATGAGCACAGATACGCAGTATTTT.

J is TRBJ2-3 and V is TRBV7-2, with D possibly matching TRBD2 (6 bases). The CDR3 is 15 residues long. V dropped 0 bases and J dropped 4 bases, with 11 bases sitting between them. The germline V gene encodes CDR1 SGHTA and CDR2 FQGNSA. The CDR3 loop reads CASSLAGLYSDTQYF. The CDR3, as DNA: TGTGCCAGCAGCTTAGCGGGACTCTATTCAGATACGCAGTATTTT.

The CDR3 sequence is CATQPGHLDYEQYF. CDR3 sequence (DNA): TGTGCCACCCAACCGGGACATTTAGACTACGAGCAGTACTTC. The V gene is TRBV6-5, the J gene TRBJ2-7; a weak D match, TRBD1 (6 bases). This CDR3 has 14 residues. The germline CDR1 and CDR2 sequences are MNHEY and SVGAGI. With 10 bases removed from V and 3 bases from J, the gap between germline ends came to 19 bases.